A single sample is the source of the 14 T cell receptor beta chains below, sequenced in a study of blood T cell repertoires in COVID-19. Profiling relied on immunoSEQ multiplex PCR, and the TCRdb table lists in-frame clones only, not all of them. The repertoire holds about 370,000 clones, with 70% to 90% as singletons. Sequenced input: peripheral blood. All receptors come from a woman in her twenties or thirties with COVID-19, enrolled during active disease.

V is TRBV7-9 and J is TRBJ2-5, with 10 nucleotides matching TRBD1. J lost 1 base, V lost 5 bases, and 7 bases had no gene match. This CDR3 spans 16 amino acids. From germline, CDR1 is SEHNR and CDR2 FQNEAQ (reference sequence). CDR3: CASSKPRDRGQETQYF. CDR3 nucleotide sequence: TGTGCCAGCAGCAAACCACGGGACAGGGGCCAAGAGACCCAGTACTTC.

The rearrangement uses TRBV9 and TRBJ2-1; a weak D match, TRBD1 (6 bases). Per the germline V gene, CDR1 is SGDLS and CDR2 is YYNGEE. This CDR3 spans 15 amino acids. The V end was cut by 0 bases, the J end by 6 bases, with 13 bases between. The CDR3 DNA follows: TGTGCCAGCAGCGTAGGTCCAGGGGCGGGCAATGAGCAGTTCTTC. It specifies CASSVGPGAGNEQFF.

The CDR3 DNA is TGTGCCAGCAGCTTATTCCCTAGCGGGGCCCCGGATACGCAGTATTTT. The encoded protein is CASSLFPSGAPDTQYF. V gene TRBV7-2 combines with J gene TRBJ2-3; 9 bases agree with TRBD2. This CDR3 is 16 amino acids long. Germline CDR1 and CDR2: SGHTA and FQGNSA. V shed 2 bases and J 6 bases; nucleotides not matched to a gene: 9. Variable domain in full (rest from reference TRBV7-2 and TRBJ2-3): GAGVSQSPSNKVTEKGKDVELRCDPISGHTALYWYRQSLGQGLEFLIYFQGNSAPDKSGLPSDRFSAERTGGSVSTLTIQRTQQEDSAVYLCASSLFPSGAPDTQYFGPGTRLTVL.

The chain carries TRBV7-2 and TRBJ2-5; no clear D gene. Germline V gives CDR1 SGHTA, CDR2 FQGNSA. The CDR3 consists of 14 residues. V gave up 2 bases and J gave up 2 bases, with 9 bases separating them. The CDR3 protein is CASSLISAQETQYF. CDR3 bases: TGTGCCAGCAGCTTAATAAGCGCACAAGAGACCCAGTACTTC. Full variable domain (outside the CDR3, taken from reference TRBV7-2 and TRBJ2-5): GAGVSQSPSNKVTEKGKDVELRCDPISGHTALYWYRQSLGQGLEFLIYFQGNSAPDKSGLPSDRFSAERTGGSVSTLTIQRTQQEDSAVYLCASSLISAQETQYFGPGTRLLVL.

The chain uses TRBV6-4 and TRBJ2-3; the match to TRBD2 covers 7 bases. This CDR3 is 16 amino acids long. Germline CDR1 is MRHNA and CDR2 is SNTAGT. The J segment lost 2 bases and the V segment lost 6 bases, leaving 11 bases of the junction unmatched. The CDR3 loop is CASSPRWGGITDTQYF. The DNA of the CDR3 is TGTGCCAGCAGCCCCCGATGGGGGGGGATCACAGATACGCAGTATTTT.

The CDR3 loop reads CASSQDSGGHGDTQYF. The DNA for the CDR3 is TGTGCCAGCAGCCAAGATAGCGGGGGGCATGGGGATACGCAGTATTTT. V usage is TRBV3-1 (or the pseudogene TRBV3-2) and J usage is TRBJ2-3; 10 positions match TRBD2. This CDR3 contains 16 residues. The trim removed 0 bases at V and 6 bases at J, leaving 6 bases unmatched. Germline lookup yields CDR1 LGHDT and CDR2 YNNKEL (reference sequence).

The table lists this clone with a few counts. The V call is TRBV11-3, the J call TRBJ2-3; maybe TRBD2 (5 bases). V was clipped by 5 bases and J by 2 bases, with 14 bases between them. Germline V CDR1 and CDR2: SGHNT, YENEEA. The CDR3 runs to 15 residues. The DNA of the CDR3 is TGTGCCAGCAGCCATTCGGGAACAACCACAGATACGCAGTATTTT. This translates into CASSHSGTTTDTQYF. Filled out from reference TRBV11-3 and TRBJ2-3, the complete variable domain reads EAGVVQSPRYKIIEKKQPVAFWCNPISGHNTLYWYLQNLGQGPELLIRYENEEAVDDSQLPKDRFSAERLKGVDSTLKIQPAELGDSAVYLCASSHSGTTTDTQYFGPGTRLTVL.

This clone occurred a few times. The genes are TRBV9 and TRBJ1-2; no definite D call. Germline V lookup: CDR1 SGDLS, CDR2 YYNGEE. This CDR3 has 13 amino acids. V lost 3 bases, J lost 1 base, and 7 bases lay in between. CDR3 in DNA: TGTGCCAGCAGCGCCAGGTATAACTATGGCTACACCTTC. Amino acid sequence: CASSARYNYGYTF.

This sequence joins TRBV5-1 and TRBJ1-5; 8 bases match TRBD1. CDR1 is SGHRS and CDR2 is YFSETQ in the germline V gene. This CDR3 comprises 17 residues. The V and J ends lost 4 bases and 2 bases, in that order; junction bases with no gene match: 11. This CDR3 is CASSPGQGTGGNQPQHF. The CDR3 bases are TGCGCCAGCAGCCCAGGACAGGGAACCGGGGGCAATCAGCCCCAGCATTTT.

Only one count was recorded for this clone. This rearrangement joins TRBV13 to TRBJ1-2; D is possibly TRBD1 (6 bases). Trimming removed 0 bases from V and 5 bases from J, with 22 bases in between. CDR1 and CDR2 (germline): PRHDT, FYEKMQ (reference sequence). The CDR3 is 18 residues long. The CDR3 here is CASSLGGPGGALNYGYTF. CDR3 bases: TGTGCCAGCAGCTTAGGAGGCCCGGGGGGGGCCCTAAATTATGGCTACACCTTC.

This clone appeared a few times. V is TRBV4-3 and J is TRBJ1-1; possibly TRBD1 for D (6 bases). The V gene's germline CDR1 is LGHNA and CDR2 YSLEER. There are 11 residues in the CDR3. V lost 11 bases and J lost 1, with 8 bases in between. CDR3 loop: CAPTGNTEAFF. As DNA, the CDR3 is TGCGCCCCGACAGGGAACACTGAAGCTTTCTTT.

V is TRBV27 and J is TRBJ2-5, with D perhaps matching TRBD2 (5 bases). This CDR3 has 13 residues. Germline V CDR1 and CDR2: MNHEY, SMNVEV (reference sequence). V lost 5 bases and J lost 1, with 8 bases in between. Here the CDR3 reads CASSRGIQETQYF. As DNA, the CDR3 is TGTGCCAGCAGTCGAGGGATCCAAGAGACCCAGTACTTC.

J is TRBJ1-3 and V is TRBV27; 8 bases are shared with TRBD1. The CDR3 covers 14 residues. Germline CDR1 is MNHEY and CDR2 is SMNVEV (reference sequence). V shed 3 bases and J 4 bases; nucleotides not matched to a gene: 2. CDR3 in amino acids: CASSLTGEGNTIYF. DNA of the CDR3: TGTGCCAGCAGTTTGACAGGGGAGGGAAACACCATATATTTT.

V usage is TRBV4-2 and J usage is TRBJ1-6; 8 bases align to TRBD1. V dropped 7 bases and J dropped 2; count of bases not matched to a gene: 10. Germline assignment: CDR1 LGHNA and CDR2 YNFKEQ. This CDR3 region has 17 residues. The CDR3 DNA follows: TGTGCCAGCACTACCCGCAGGGGGCTTGCCTATAATTCACCCCTCCACTTT. It yields the protein CASTTRRGLAYNSPLHF.